Given below is one TCR beta chain in context. Its specificity is not known. Some clones are missing from TCRdb's copy, which holds only in-frame ones; the method was immunoSEQ multiplex PCR. This table has about 53,000 clones, roughly 90% appearing once. This sample was taken from a study of OX40 agonist ivuxolimab in advanced cancers. Study in general: The patients' treatment was ivuxolimab, an agonistic anti-OX40 (CD134) antibody. General study results and limits: Within 6 weeks, CD4+ and CD8+ blood T cells expanded clonally at 0.1 to 3.0 mg/kg.

Samples of blood were obtained at baseline, on cycle 4 day 1, and on cycle 7 day 1. V gave up 3 bases and J gave up 11 bases, with 10 bases separating them. Germline V gene sequence: CDR1 MDHEN, CDR2 SYDVKM. There are 11 residues in the CDR3. This receptor was obtained from an adult with an advanced solid tumor such as melanoma, head and neck, liver or kidney cancer. The chain couples TRBV28 to TRBJ1-1; no definite D call. The specimen was CD4+ or CD8+ T cells sorted from blood, collected in a trial of the OX40 agonist ivuxolimab. The CDR3 DNA is TGTGCCAGCAGTTTCGAGCAGTCGGCTTTCTTT. Translation gives CASSFEQSAFF.